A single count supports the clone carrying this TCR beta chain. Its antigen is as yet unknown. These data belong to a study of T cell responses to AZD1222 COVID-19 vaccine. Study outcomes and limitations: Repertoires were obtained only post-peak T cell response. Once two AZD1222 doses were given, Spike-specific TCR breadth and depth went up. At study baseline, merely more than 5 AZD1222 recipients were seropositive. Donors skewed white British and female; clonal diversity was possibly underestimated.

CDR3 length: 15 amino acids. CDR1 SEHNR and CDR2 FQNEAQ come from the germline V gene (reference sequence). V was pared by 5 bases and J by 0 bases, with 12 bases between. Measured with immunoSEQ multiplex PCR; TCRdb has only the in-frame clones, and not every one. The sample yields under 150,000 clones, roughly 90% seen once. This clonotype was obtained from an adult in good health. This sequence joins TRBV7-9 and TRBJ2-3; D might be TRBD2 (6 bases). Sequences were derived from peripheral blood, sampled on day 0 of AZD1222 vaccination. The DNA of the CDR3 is TGTGCCAGCAGCCCTCTGGGGGGAAGCACAGATACGCAGTATTTT. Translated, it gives CASSPLGGSTDTQYF.